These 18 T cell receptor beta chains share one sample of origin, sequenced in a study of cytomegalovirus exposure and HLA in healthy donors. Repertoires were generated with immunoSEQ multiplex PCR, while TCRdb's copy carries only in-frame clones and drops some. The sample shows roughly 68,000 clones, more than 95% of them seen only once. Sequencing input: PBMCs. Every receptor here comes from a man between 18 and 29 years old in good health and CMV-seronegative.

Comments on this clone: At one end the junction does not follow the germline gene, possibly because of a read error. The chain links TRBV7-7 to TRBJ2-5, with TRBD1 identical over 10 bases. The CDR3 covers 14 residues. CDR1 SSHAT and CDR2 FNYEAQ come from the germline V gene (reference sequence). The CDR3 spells CASSRTGGKETQYF. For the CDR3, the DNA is TGTGCTAGCAGCAGGACAGGGGGGAAAGAGACCCAGTACTTC.

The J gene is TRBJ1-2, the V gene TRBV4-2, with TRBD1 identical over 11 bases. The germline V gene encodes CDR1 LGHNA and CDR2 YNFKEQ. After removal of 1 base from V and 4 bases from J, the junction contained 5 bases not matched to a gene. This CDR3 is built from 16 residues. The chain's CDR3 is CASSQGGQGGIYGYTF. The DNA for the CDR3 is TGTGCCAGCAGCCAAGGGGGACAGGGGGGTATCTATGGCTACACCTTC.

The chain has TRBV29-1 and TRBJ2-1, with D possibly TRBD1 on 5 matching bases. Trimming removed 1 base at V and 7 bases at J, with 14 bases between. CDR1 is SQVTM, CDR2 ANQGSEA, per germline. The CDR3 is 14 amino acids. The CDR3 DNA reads TGCAGCGTTGAAGGGGGCAGGGATGGGAATGAGCAGTTCTTC. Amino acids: CSVEGGRDGNEQFF.

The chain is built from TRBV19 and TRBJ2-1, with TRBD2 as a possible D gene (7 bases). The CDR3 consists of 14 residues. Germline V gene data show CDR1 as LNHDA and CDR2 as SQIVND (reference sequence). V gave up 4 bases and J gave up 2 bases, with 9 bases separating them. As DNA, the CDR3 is TGTGCCAGTAGTAAGGGGGGGACCTACAATGAGCAGTTCTTC. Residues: CASSKGGTYNEQFF.

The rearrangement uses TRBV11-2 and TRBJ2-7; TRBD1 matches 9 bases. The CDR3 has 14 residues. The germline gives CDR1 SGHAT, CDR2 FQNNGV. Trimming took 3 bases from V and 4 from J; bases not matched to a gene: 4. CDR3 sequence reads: CASSFSGTGYEQYF. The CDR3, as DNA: TGTGCCAGCAGCTTCTCCGGGACAGGGTACGAGCAGTACTTC.

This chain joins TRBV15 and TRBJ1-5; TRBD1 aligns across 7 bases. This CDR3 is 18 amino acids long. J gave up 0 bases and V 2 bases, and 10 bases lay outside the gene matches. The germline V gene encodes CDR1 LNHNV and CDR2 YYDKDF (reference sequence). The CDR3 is CATSRKTGTDISNQPQHF. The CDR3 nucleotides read TGTGCCACCAGCAGAAAAACCGGGACAGATATTAGCAATCAGCCCCAGCATTTT.

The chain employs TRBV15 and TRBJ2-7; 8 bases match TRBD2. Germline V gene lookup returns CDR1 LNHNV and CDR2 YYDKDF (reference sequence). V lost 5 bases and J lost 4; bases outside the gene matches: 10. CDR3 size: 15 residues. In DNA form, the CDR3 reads TGTGCCACCAGCCCGCGGACTAGCCTTTCTTACGAGCAGTACTTC. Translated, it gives CATSPRTSLSYEQYF.

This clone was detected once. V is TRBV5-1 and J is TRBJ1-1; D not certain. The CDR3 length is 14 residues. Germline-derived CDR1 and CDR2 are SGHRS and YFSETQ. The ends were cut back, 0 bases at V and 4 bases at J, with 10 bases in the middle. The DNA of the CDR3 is TGCGCCAGCAGCTTGGCCGAGGCAGTCACTGAAGCTTTCTTT. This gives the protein CASSLAEAVTEAFF.

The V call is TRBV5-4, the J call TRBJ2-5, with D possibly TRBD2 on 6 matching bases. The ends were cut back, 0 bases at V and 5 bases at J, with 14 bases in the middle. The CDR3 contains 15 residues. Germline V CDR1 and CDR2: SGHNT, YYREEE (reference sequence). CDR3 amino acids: CASSLGGGRTETQYF. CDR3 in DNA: TGTGCCAGCAGCTTGGGCGGAGGGAGGACGGAGACCCAGTACTTC.

The CDR3 sequence: CASSSTGGSTTGELFF. For the CDR3, the DNA is TGTGCCAGCAGCTCGACAGGGGGTTCGACAACCGGGGAGCTGTTTTTT. This chain connects TRBV7-8 to TRBJ2-2, with 9 bases identical to TRBD1. CDR1 and CDR2 from the germline V gene are SGHVS and FQNEAQ. J was trimmed by 5 bases and V by 4 bases; bases with no gene match: 8. There are 16 residues in the CDR3.

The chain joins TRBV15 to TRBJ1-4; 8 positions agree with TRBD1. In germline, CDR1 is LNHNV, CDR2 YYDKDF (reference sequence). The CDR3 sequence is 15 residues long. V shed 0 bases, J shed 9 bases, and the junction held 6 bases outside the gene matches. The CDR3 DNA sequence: TGTGCCACCAGCAGAGATCGGGACAGGATACAAAAACTGTTTTTT. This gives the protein CATSRDRDRIQKLFF. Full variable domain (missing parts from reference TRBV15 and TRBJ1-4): DAMVIQNPRYQVTQFGKPVTLSCSQTLNHNVMYWYQQKSSQAPKLLFHYYDKDFNNEADTPDNFQSRRPNTSFCFLDIRSPGLGDTAMYLCATSRDRDRIQKLFFGSGTQLSVL.

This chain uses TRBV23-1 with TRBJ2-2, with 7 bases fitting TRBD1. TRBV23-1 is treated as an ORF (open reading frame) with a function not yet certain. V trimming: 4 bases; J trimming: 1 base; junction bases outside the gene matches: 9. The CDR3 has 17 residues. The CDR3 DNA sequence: TGCGCCAGCAGTCCCTTATACAGGGGCCAGAACACCGGGGAGCTGTTTTTT. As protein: CASSPLYRGQNTGELFF.

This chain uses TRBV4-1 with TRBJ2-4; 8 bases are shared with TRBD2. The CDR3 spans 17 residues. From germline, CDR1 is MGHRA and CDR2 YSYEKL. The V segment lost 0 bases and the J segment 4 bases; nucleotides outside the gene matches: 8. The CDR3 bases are TGCGCCAGCAGCCAAGATCTATCGGGACTAGGGAAAAACATTCAGTACTTC. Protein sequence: CASSQDLSGLGKNIQYF.

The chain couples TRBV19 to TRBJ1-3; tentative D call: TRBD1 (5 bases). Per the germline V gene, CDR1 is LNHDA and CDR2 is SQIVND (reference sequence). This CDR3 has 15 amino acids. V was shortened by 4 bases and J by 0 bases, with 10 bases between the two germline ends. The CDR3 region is CASSTGHPSGNTIYF. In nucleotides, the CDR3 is TGTGCCAGTAGTACCGGACACCCCTCTGGAAACACCATATATTTT.

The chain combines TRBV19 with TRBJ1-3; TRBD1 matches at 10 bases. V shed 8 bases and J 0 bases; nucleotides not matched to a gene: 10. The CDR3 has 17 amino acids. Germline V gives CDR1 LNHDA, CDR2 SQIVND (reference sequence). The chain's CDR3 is CASFPGQGISSGNTIYF. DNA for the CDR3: TGTGCCAGTTTCCCGGGACAGGGGATCTCCTCTGGAAACACCATATATTTT.

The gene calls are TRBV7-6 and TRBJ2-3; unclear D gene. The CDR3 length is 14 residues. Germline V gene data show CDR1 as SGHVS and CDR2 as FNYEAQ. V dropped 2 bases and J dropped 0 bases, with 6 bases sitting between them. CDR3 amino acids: CASSLSLSTDTQYF. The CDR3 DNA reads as TGTGCCAGCAGCTTATCACTTAGCACAGATACGCAGTATTTT.

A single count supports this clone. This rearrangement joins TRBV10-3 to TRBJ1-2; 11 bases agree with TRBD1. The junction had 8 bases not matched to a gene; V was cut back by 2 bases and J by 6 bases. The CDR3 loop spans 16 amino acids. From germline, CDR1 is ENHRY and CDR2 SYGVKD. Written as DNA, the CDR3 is TGTGCCATCAGTGAGCCATCTTGGACAGGGGGCCATGGCTACACCTTC. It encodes CAISEPSWTGGHGYTF.

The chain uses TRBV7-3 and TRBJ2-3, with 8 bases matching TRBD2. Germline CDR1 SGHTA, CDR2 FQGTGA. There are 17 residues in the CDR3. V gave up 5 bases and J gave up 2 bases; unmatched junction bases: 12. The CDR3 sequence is CASSRIGGVGSTDTQYF. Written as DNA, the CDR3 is TGTGCCAGCAGCCGAATCGGGGGGGTAGGTTCCACAGATACGCAGTATTTT. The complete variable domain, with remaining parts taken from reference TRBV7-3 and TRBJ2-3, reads GAGVSQTPSNKVTEKGKYVELRCDPISGHTALYWYRQSLGQGPEFLIYFQGTGAADDSGLPNDRFFAVRPEGSVSTLKIQRTERGDSAVYLCASSRIGGVGSTDTQYFGPGTRLTVL.